These T cell receptor beta chains were read from a single sample in a study of CD4 and CD8 cells across lung adenocarcinoma regions. One entry per CDR3 protein, called by TCRdb with MiXCR from the PCR reads. The sample records approximately 4,200 distinct CDR3 sequences, 52% being singletons. Sequencing input: CD4+ T cells from the center of a lung tumor. These receptor sequences come from a female donor with lung adenocarcinoma. The CD4 and CD8 labels of this study may be unreliable. Both conserved end residues are part of each CDR3. Fields, in order: CDR3 protein, CDR3 DNA, V gene, J gene, D gene, clone size. D genes are given only for firm matches. Part of the rows lack a size; the others show once, few, many or a class for expanded clones.

cdr3_aa: CASSSPGTTEETQYF; cdr3_nt: TGTGCCAGCAGTAGTCCCGGGACTACCGAAGAGACCCAGTACTTC; v_call: TRBV27; j_call: TRBJ2-5; d_call: TRBD2; clone_size: once
cdr3_aa: CASQEAGGNNEQFF; cdr3_nt: TGTGCCAGCCAAGAAGCGGGAGGAAACAATGAGCAGTTCTTC; v_call: TRBV6-2/TRBV6-3; j_call: TRBJ2-1; d_call: TRBD2; clone_size: medium-sized
cdr3_aa: CASSLRDRDNYGYTF; cdr3_nt: TGTGCCAGCAGCCTCCGGGACAGGGATAACTATGGCTACACCTTC; v_call: TRBV6-1; j_call: TRBJ1-2; d_call: TRBD1; clone_size: .
cdr3_aa: CASRDGTSGYNEQFF; cdr3_nt: TGTGCCAGCAGGGACGGGACTAGCGGCTACAATGAGCAGTTCTTC; v_call: TRBV27; j_call: TRBJ2-1; d_call: TRBD2; clone_size: once
cdr3_aa: CASSRRNTEAFF; cdr3_nt: TGTGCCAGCAGCCGCAGGAACACTGAAGCTTTCTTT; v_call: TRBV6-1; j_call: TRBJ1-1; d_call: .; clone_size: .
cdr3_aa: CASSHSGTGGLYEQYF; cdr3_nt: TGCGCCAGCAGCCATTCCGGGACAGGGGGTCTATACGAGCAGTACTTC; v_call: TRBV4-3; j_call: TRBJ2-7; d_call: TRBD1; clone_size: medium-sized
cdr3_aa: CASSQVGVRQNIQYF; cdr3_nt: TGTGCCAGCAGCCAAGTTGGTGTACGGCAAAACATTCAGTACTTC; v_call: TRBV3-1; j_call: TRBJ2-4; d_call: .; clone_size: medium-sized
cdr3_aa: CASSDYRVGGNQPQHF; cdr3_nt: TGTGCCAGCAGTGACTACAGGGTTGGGGGCAATCAGCCCCAGCATTTT; v_call: TRBV6-1; j_call: TRBJ1-5; d_call: .; clone_size: medium-sized
cdr3_aa: CASTPGSSGAQETQYF; cdr3_nt: TGTGCCAGCACCCCTGGGTCTAGCGGGGCTCAAGAGACCCAGTACTTC; v_call: TRBV7-2; j_call: TRBJ2-5; d_call: TRBD2; clone_size: medium-sized
cdr3_aa: CASSYINTNPNEQYF; cdr3_nt: TGTGCCAGCAGCTACATCAACACAAATCCCAACGAGCAGTACTTC; v_call: TRBV11-1; j_call: TRBJ2-7; d_call: .; clone_size: .
cdr3_aa: CASSYSLDSSYEQYF; cdr3_nt: TGTGCCAGCAGTTACTCCCTAGACAGCTCCTACGAGCAGTACTTC; v_call: TRBV6-5; j_call: TRBJ2-7; d_call: .; clone_size: large
cdr3_aa: CASSYNQETQYF; cdr3_nt: TGTGCCAGCAGTTATAACCAAGAGACCCAGTACTTC; v_call: TRBV6-5; j_call: TRBJ2-5; d_call: .; clone_size: .
cdr3_aa: CASSKDPGITEAFF; cdr3_nt: TGTGCAAGCAGTAAGGACCCGGGAATTACTGAAGCTTTCTTT; v_call: TRBV6-1; j_call: TRBJ1-1; d_call: .; clone_size: .
cdr3_aa: CASSQPRGQETQYF; cdr3_nt: TGTGCCAGCAGCCAACCAAGGGGACAAGAGACCCAGTACTTC; v_call: TRBV7-2; j_call: TRBJ2-5; d_call: .; clone_size: .
cdr3_aa: CAYGGDGERDKETQYF; cdr3_nt: TGTGCGTATGGGGGTGACGGGGAACGTGACAAAGAGACCCAGTACTTC; v_call: TRBV27; j_call: TRBJ2-5; d_call: .; clone_size: .
cdr3_aa: CASSLAFSGRVQSYEQFF; cdr3_nt: TGCGCCAGCAGCTTGGCCTTTAGCGGGAGAGTCCAATCATATGAGCAGTTCTTC; v_call: TRBV5-1; j_call: TRBJ2-1; d_call: TRBD2; clone_size: medium-sized
cdr3_aa: CACRGERGRAKKIQYF; cdr3_nt: TGTGCTTGTAGGGGGGAGAGGGGACGTGCCAAAAAGATCCAGTACTTC; v_call: TRBV27; j_call: TRBJ2-4; d_call: .; clone_size: .
cdr3_aa: CASSYQGDKAGGGNEQFF; cdr3_nt: TGTGCCAGCAGTTACCAGGGGGATAAAGCGGGGGGGGGCAATGAGCAGTTCTTC; v_call: TRBV6-5; j_call: TRBJ2-1; d_call: TRBD2; clone_size: .
cdr3_aa: CAISVGLAGGPYEQYF; cdr3_nt: TGTGCCATCAGTGTAGGGCTAGCGGGAGGGCCCTACGAGCAGTACTTC; v_call: TRBV10-3; j_call: TRBJ2-7; d_call: TRBD2; clone_size: medium-sized
cdr3_aa: CASRGGGAGEQFF; cdr3_nt: TGTGCCAGCAGAGGCGGGGGGGCCGGTGAGCAGTTCTTC; v_call: TRBV12-3/TRBV12-4; j_call: TRBJ2-1; d_call: TRBD2; clone_size: .
cdr3_aa: CASSLSGVSSEQYF; cdr3_nt: TGTGCCAGCAGTTTATCGGGGGTTTCTTCCGAGCAGTACTTC; v_call: TRBV28; j_call: TRBJ2-7; d_call: .; clone_size: few
cdr3_aa: CASSLVGVNYGYTF; cdr3_nt: TGTGCCAGCAGCTTAGTAGGTGTCAACTATGGCTACACCTTC; v_call: TRBV7-2; j_call: TRBJ1-2; d_call: .; clone_size: few
cdr3_aa: CASSEEVRGESGELFF; cdr3_nt: TGTGCCAGCAGTGAAGAGGTCAGGGGGGAGTCCGGGGAGCTGTTTTTT; v_call: TRBV6-1; j_call: TRBJ2-2; d_call: .; clone_size: medium-sized